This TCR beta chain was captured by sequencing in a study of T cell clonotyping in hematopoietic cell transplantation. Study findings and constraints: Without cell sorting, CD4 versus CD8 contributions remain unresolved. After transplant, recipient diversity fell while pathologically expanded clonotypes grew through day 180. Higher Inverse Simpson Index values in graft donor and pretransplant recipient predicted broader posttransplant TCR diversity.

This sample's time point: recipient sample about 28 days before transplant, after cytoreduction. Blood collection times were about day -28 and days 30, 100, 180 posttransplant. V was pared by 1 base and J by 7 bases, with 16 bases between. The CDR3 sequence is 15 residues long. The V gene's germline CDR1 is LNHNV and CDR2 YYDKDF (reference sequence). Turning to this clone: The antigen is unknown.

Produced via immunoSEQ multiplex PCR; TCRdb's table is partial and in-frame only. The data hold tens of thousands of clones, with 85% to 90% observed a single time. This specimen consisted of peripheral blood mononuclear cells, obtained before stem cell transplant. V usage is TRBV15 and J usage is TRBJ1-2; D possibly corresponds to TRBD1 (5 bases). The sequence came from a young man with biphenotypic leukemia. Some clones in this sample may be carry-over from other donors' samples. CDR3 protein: CATSRVLEGRLGYTF. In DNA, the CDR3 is TGTGCCACCAGCAGAGTCCTAGAGGGGCGGCTTGGCTACACCTTC.